This T cell receptor beta chain is drawn from a study of cytomegalovirus exposure and HLA in healthy donors. PCR involved 60 Vbeta and 13 Jbeta primers. Sequencing used immunoSEQ multiplex PCR; TCRdb keeps in-frame clones, though not all of them. The sample has 170,000 or so clones; around three quarters are singletons. The sample holds a few counts of this clone. Sequenced sample: PBMCs. This receptor was obtained from a middle-aged man in good health and CMV-seronegative.

The DNA of the CDR3 is TGTGCCAGCGGACTCCTACAGGGATCCGGGGAGCTGTTTTTT. It translates to CASGLLQGSGELFF. The chain links TRBV25-1 to TRBJ2-2; maybe TRBD1 (6 bases). The V gene lost 8 bases and the J gene lost 6 bases, with 16 bases spanning the gap. CDR1 and CDR2 (germline): MGHDK, SYGVNS. The CDR3 covers 14 residues.